This T cell receptor (beta chain) was documented in a study of CDR3 diversity in severe acne. CDR3 size: 18 residues. Germline lookup yields CDR1 SGHRS and CDR2 YFSETQ. The trim removed 0 bases at V and 3 bases at J, leaving 15 bases unmatched. MiXCR was run by TCRdb on the PCR reads, yielding one entry per CDR3 protein. This sample has approximately 77,000 distinct CDR3 sequences; about 49% occur once, and the top ten carry 11%. The TCR comes from a male donor with severe acne vulgaris. Material for sequencing was blood. The chain joins TRBV5-1 to TRBJ2-7, with TRBD2 matching 7 bases. This CDR3 reads CASSLAVIGPGGSYEQYF. In DNA form, the CDR3 reads TGCGCCAGCAGCTTGGCCGTAATCGGGCCGGGCGGGAGCTACGAGCAGTACTTC.